Detailed here is one TCR beta chain. Its antigen is still unknown. Arm-PCR with iRepertoire HTBI primers amplified the CDR3 regions for these TCR beta libraries. Using its own MiXCR run on the multiplex PCR reads, TCRdb lists one record per CDR3 protein. The sample contains under 450,000 distinct CDR3 sequences, roughly 25% of which appear only once. The source of the sample is a study of regulatory T cells in long-lasting Graves disease. General study results and limits: The work looked only at peripheral blood and did not look at thyroid tissue. Persistent patients shared more public clonotypes (about 3,000) than newly diagnosed patients (about 970).

The time point is: persistent/refractory GD, antithyroid drugs over 5 years with positive TRAb. PBMCs were the source of the RNA used for TCR sequencing. Peripheral blood, 8.5 to 9.5 milliliters per patient, was collected in EDTA tubes. Sequencing was performed on peripheral blood mononuclear cells (PBMCs), taken when the disease was refractory, from a patient treated with antithyroid drugs. This clonotype was obtained from a middle-aged woman with Graves disease.

Here the CDR3 reads CASSLPGLETQYF. As DNA, the CDR3 is TGTGCCAGCAGTTTGCCAGGGTTGGAGACCCAGTACTTC. The chain carries TRBV28 and TRBJ2-5, with D perhaps TRBD1 (5 bases). V was shortened by 3 bases and J by 5 bases, with 10 bases between the two germline ends. Germline V gene data show CDR1 as MDHEN and CDR2 as SYDVKM. The CDR3 extends over 13 amino acids.